The TCR beta chain described here comes from a study of cytomegalovirus exposure and HLA in healthy donors. The CDR3 totals 16 residues. Germline trimming cut 5 bases from V and 1 base from J; bases unmatched to any gene: 10. Germline V gene data show CDR1 as SEHNR and CDR2 as FQNEAQ (reference sequence). The study ran its PCR with 60 Vbeta and 13 Jbeta primers. Libraries were prepared by immunoSEQ multiplex PCR; TCRdb keeps only in-frame clonotypes and omits some of them. The repertoire holds over 100,000 clones, 80% seen once, with approximately 5% in the top ten. The TCR originated in a man aged 25-45 years in good health and CMV-seronegative. The chain is built from TRBV7-9 and TRBJ2-7, with 8 bases that match TRBD2. The specimen sequenced was PBMCs. The CDR3 bases are TGTGCCAGCAGCCCAATTCTCAGCGGGAGTTCCTACGAGCAGTACTTC. This sequence encodes CASSPILSGSSYEQYF.